Presented here are 14 T cell receptor beta chains from one specimen sequenced in a study of T cells after yellow fever vaccination. From the 5' RACE reads, TCRdb called clonotypes with MiXCR, one entry per CDR3 protein. The repertoire holds 280,000 or so distinct CDR3 sequences, with 8.7% as singletons. Sequences were derived from CD4+ T cells sorted from PBMCs, sampled 5 days after the yellow fever booster vaccination. These receptors came from a man between 18 and 29 years old who received the YFV17D yellow fever vaccine.

This clonotype was observed a handful of times. This rearrangement joins TRBV9 to TRBJ2-3, with a possible D match to TRBD2 (6 bases). Trimming shortened V by 0 bases and J by 2 bases, and 13 bases separated the two germline ends. The CDR3 runs 16 residues. The germline V gene encodes CDR1 SGDLS and CDR2 YYNGEE. The CDR3 spells CASSVGDFSITDTQYF. CDR3 coding DNA: TGTGCCAGCAGCGTAGGGGACTTCTCCATCACAGATACGCAGTATTTT.

This clonotype was seen many times. The CDR3 region is CASSYGGAGKNEQFF. The CDR3 DNA reads as TGTGCCAGCAGTTACGGGGGGGCGGGGAAGAATGAGCAGTTCTTC. The chain uses TRBV6-5 and TRBJ2-1; the D gene is possibly TRBD2 (7 bases). The CDR3 sequence is 15 residues long. CDR1 and CDR2 from the germline V gene are MNHEY and SVGAGI. Trimming removed 2 bases at V and 7 bases at J, with 15 bases between.

This clonotype turned up a few times. The CDR3 region is CASSPTSGTGGKLFF. In nucleotides, the CDR3 is TGCGCCAGCAGCCCAACCTCCGGGACAGGGGGAAAACTGTTTTTT. The chain employs TRBV5-1 and TRBJ1-4; 11 positions match TRBD1. The germline V gene has CDR1 SGHRS and CDR2 YFSETQ. V trimming: 4 bases; J trimming: 10 bases; junction bases outside the gene matches: 9. The CDR3 runs 15 residues.

The CDR3 region has the DNA TGTGCCTGGATCCGGGGGCCCTACGAGCAGTACTTC. As protein: CAWIRGPYEQYF. The rearrangement links TRBV30 to TRBJ2-7, with D perhaps given as TRBD1 or TRBD2 (6 bases each). Trimming removed 4 bases from V and 2 bases from J, with 9 bases in between. This CDR3 is 12 amino acids long. CDR1 GTSNPN and CDR2 SVGIG come from the germline V gene (reference sequence).

The table lists this clonotype with a few counts. The rearrangement uses TRBV5-1 and TRBJ2-1, with 12 positions matching TRBD2. CDR1 and CDR2 from the germline V gene are SGHRS and YFSETQ. This CDR3 comprises 13 residues. The V gene end was trimmed by 3 bases and the J gene end by 10 bases; junction bases not matched to a gene: 2. The DNA of the CDR3 is TGCGCCAGCAGCTCGACTAGCGGGGGCGAGCAGTTCTTC. Translation: CASSSTSGGEQFF.

This clonotype was seen a few times. The chain uses TRBV20-1 and TRBJ2-7, with TRBD1 identical over 7 bases. Germline V CDR1 and CDR2: DFQATT, SNEGSKA (reference sequence). This CDR3 spans 13 amino acids. V was clipped by 3 bases and J by 6 bases; unmatched bases: 8. The CDR3 sequence: CSARGTVPLEQYF. CDR3 nucleotide sequence: TGCAGTGCTAGGGGGACAGTTCCCCTCGAGCAGTACTTC.

The chain combines TRBV29-1 with TRBJ2-1; 10 nucleotides align to TRBD2. CDR3 length: 15 residues. Trimming at V came to 8 bases and at J to 4 bases, leaving 11 bases not matched to a gene. Per the germline V gene, CDR1 is SQVTM and CDR2 is ANQGSEA. CDR3 amino acids: CSSCPLAGGYNEQFF. For the CDR3, the DNA is TGCAGCTCTTGCCCCTTAGCGGGGGGTTACAATGAGCAGTTCTTC.

J is TRBJ1-2 and V is TRBV6-4; the D gene is possibly TRBD1 (5 bases). CDR3 size: 13 residues. Germline values: CDR1 MRHNA, CDR2 SNTAGT. Trimming removed 7 bases at V and 8 bases at J, with 17 bases between. In DNA, the CDR3 is TGTGCCAGCATGAAGTGGGACCCACGGGGCTACACCTTC. Translated, it gives CASMKWDPRGYTF.

In its sample, this clonotype was seen many times. The rearrangement uses TRBV5-1 and TRBJ2-5, with D perhaps matching TRBD1 (6 bases). CDR3 length equals 14 residues. Germline V CDR1 and CDR2: SGHRS, YFSETQ. V shed 5 bases and J shed 1 base, with 12 bases lying between them. In nucleotides, the CDR3 is TGCGCCAGCAGAACTGGACAGCTCCAAGAGACCCAGTACTTC. Its protein product is CASRTGQLQETQYF.

V gene TRBV6-5 combines with J gene TRBJ2-3, with 9 positions matching TRBD2. Germline CDR1 is MNHEY and CDR2 is SVGAGI. V dropped 6 bases and J dropped 5; count of bases not matched to a gene: 6. The length of the CDR3 is 14 residues. CDR3 sequence reads: CASRAGGLGDTQYF. CDR3 sequence (DNA): TGTGCCAGCAGGGCGGGGGGGCTTGGAGATACGCAGTATTTT.

This clonotype was picked up many times. The V and J genes are TRBV20-1 and TRBJ2-3; 8 bases are a match to TRBD2. Germline V gives CDR1 DFQATT, CDR2 SNEGSKA (reference sequence). V lost 6 bases to trimming and J lost 4 bases; unmatched junction nucleotides: 12. The CDR3 has 15 amino acids. This CDR3 is CSAPPGGGAADTQYF. Written as DNA, the CDR3 is TGCAGTGCCCCCCCCGGGGGGGGGGCCGCAGATACGCAGTATTTT.

V and J are TRBV28 and TRBJ2-3; either TRBD1 or TRBD2 may fit D (5 bases each). V lost 7 bases to trimming and J lost 1 base, with 15 bases between them. Germline CDR1 MDHEN, CDR2 SYDVKM. The CDR3 runs 15 residues. CDR3 sequence reads: CASTRGDRRTDTQYF. Written as DNA, the CDR3 is TGTGCCAGCACCCGAGGGGACCGTCGCACAGATACGCAGTATTTT.

This clonotype has a handful of counts. This chain uses TRBV20-1 with TRBJ1-4, with D unresolved. The CDR3 is made up of 14 amino acids. The V gene's germline CDR1 is DFQATT and CDR2 SNEGSKA (reference sequence). Trimming took off 0 bases at V and 4 bases at J, with 9 bases between the two ends. The DNA for the CDR3 is TGCAGTGCTAGAGATGACGGAATTAATGAAAAACTGTTTTTT. This codes for CSARDDGINEKLFF.

Only a few counts were recorded for this clonotype. The chain carries TRBV12-3 or TRBV12-4 and TRBJ2-3, with D perhaps being TRBD1 or TRBD2 (5 bases each). CDR3 size: 15 residues. The V and J ends lost 5 bases and 1 base respectively, with 13 bases between them. The CDR3 bases are TGTGCCAGCAGTGAATTGGGGGTACGCACAGATACGCAGTATTTT. Its translation: CASSELGVRTDTQYF.